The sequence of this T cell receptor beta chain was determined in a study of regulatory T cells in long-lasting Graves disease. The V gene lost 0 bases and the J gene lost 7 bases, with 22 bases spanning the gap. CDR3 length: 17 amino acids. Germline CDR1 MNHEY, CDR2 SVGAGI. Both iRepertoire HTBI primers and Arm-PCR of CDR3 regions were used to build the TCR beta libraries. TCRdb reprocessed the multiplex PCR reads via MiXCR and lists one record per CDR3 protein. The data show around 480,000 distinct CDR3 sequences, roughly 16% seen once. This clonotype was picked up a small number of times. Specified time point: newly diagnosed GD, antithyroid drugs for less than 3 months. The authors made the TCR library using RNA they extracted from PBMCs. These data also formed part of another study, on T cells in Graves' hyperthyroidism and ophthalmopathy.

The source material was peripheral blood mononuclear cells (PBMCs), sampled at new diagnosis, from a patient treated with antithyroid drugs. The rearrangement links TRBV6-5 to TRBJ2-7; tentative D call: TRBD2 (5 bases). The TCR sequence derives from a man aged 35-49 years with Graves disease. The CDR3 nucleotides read TGTGCCAGCAGTTACTCTTTGCATTCTCAGAACCGACTAGAGCAGTACTTC. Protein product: CASSYSLHSQNRLEQYF.